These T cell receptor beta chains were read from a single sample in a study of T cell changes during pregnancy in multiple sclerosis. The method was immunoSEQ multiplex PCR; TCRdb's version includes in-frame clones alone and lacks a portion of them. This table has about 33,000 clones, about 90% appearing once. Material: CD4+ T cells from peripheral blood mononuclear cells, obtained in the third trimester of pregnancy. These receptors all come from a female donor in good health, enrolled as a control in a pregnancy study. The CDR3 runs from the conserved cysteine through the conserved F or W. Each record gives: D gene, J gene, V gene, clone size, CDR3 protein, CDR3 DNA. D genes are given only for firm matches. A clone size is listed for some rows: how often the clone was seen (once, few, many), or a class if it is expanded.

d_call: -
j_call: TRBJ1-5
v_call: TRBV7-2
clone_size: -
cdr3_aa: CASSLQGTNQPQHF
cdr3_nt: TGTGCCAGCAGCCTGCAGGGGACCAATCAGCCCCAGCATTTT

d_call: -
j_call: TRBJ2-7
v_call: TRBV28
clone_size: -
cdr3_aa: CATGTSYEQYF
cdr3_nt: TGTGCCACCGGGACATCCTACGAGCAGTACTTC

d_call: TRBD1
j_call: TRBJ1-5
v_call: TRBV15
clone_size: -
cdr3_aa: CATSKSGQGNQPQHF
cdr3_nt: TGTGCCACCAGCAAGTCGGGACAGGGGAATCAGCCCCAGCATTTT

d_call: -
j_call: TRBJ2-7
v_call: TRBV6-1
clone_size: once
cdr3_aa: CASSLYYEQYF
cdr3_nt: TGTGCCAGCAGTTTATACTACGAGCAGTACTTC

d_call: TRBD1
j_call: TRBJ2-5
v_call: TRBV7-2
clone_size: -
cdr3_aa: CASRKPGTAQETQYF
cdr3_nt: TGTGCCAGCAGGAAACCCGGGACAGCCCAAGAGACCCAGTACTTC

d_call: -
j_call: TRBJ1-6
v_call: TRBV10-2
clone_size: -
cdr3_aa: CASSEQENSPLHF
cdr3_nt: TGCGCCAGCAGTGAACAGGAGAATTCACCCCTCCACTTT

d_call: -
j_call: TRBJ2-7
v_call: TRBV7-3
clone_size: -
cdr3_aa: CASSIDTGYEQYF
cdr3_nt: TGTGCCAGCAGTATCGACACCGGCTACGAGCAGTACTTC

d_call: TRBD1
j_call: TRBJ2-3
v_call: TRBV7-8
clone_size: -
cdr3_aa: CASSSQPLGQGSDTQYF
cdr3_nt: TGTGCCAGCAGCTCCCAACCCTTGGGACAGGGTTCAGATACGCAGTATTTT

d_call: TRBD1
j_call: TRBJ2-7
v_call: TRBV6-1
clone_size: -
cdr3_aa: CASSWTGGLDEQYF
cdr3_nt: TGTGCCAGCAGTTGGACAGGGGGCTTGGACGAGCAGTACTTC

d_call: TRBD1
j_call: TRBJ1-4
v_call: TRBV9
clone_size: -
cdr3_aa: CASSIGQGAEKLFF
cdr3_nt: TGTGCCAGCAGCATCGGACAGGGTGCTGAAAAACTGTTTTTT

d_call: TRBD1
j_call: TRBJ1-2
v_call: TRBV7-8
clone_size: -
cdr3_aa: CASSLTGGRGYGYTF
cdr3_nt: TGTGCCAGCAGCTTAACAGGGGGCAGGGGCTATGGCTACACCTTC

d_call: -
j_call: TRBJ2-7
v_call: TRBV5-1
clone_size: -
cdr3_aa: CASSPTSTASYEQYF
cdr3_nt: TGCGCCAGCAGCCCTACTAGTACGGCCTCCTACGAGCAGTACTTC

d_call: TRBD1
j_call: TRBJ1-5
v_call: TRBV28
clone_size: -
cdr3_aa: CASSSGQGWSNQPQHF
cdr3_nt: TGTGCCAGCAGTTCCGGACAGGGCTGGAGCAATCAGCCCCAGCATTTT